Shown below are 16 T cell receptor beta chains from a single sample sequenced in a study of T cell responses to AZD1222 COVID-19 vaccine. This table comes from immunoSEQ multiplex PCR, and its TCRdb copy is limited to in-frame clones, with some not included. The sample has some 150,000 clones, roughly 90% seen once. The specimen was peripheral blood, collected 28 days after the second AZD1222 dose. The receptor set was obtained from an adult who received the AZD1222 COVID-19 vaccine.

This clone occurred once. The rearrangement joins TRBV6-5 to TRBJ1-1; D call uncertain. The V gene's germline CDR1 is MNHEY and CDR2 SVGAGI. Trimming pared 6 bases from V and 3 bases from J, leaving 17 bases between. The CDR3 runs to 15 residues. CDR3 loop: CASSNYLVGYTEAFF. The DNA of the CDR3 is TGTGCCAGCAGCAACTATTTAGTGGGGTACACTGAAGCTTTCTTT.

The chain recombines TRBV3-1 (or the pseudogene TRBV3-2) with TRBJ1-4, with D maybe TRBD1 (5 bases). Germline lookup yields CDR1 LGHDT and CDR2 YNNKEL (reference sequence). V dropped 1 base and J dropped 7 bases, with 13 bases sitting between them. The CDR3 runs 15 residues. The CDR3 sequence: CASSQGGDGREKLFF. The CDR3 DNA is TGTGCCAGCAGCCAAGGGGGGGACGGGCGTGAAAAACTGTTTTTT.

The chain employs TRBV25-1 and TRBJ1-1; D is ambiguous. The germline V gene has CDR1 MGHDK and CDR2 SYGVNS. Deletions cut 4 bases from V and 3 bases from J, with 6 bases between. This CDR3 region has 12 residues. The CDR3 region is CASSAPHTEAFF. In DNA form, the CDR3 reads TGTGCCAGCAGTGCCCCCCACACTGAAGCTTTCTTT.

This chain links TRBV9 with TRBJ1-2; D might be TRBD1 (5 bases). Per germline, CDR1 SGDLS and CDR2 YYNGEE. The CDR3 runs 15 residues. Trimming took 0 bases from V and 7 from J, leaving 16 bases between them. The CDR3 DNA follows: TGTGCCAGCAGCGTAGAGCCGGAGGGGATAAGTGGCTACACCTTC. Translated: CASSVEPEGISGYTF.

The CDR3 sequence is CASSQNSLSGGDYEQYF. For the CDR3, the DNA is TGTGCCAGCAGCCAAAACTCCTTGTCCGGAGGGGACTACGAGCAGTACTTC. V gene TRBV14 combines with J gene TRBJ2-7; D might be TRBD2 (6 bases). This CDR3 has 17 residues. Germline CDR1 reads SGHDN; CDR2 reads FVKESK. Trimming stripped 2 bases from V and 3 bases from J, with 20 bases between.

The CDR3 sequence is CASSPGFGANVLTF. In DNA form, the CDR3 reads TGTGCCAGCAGTCCAGGGTTCGGGGCCAACGTCCTGACTTTC. The chain recombines TRBV5-6 with TRBJ2-6, with D perhaps TRBD1 (5 bases). V lost 5 bases, J lost 4 bases, and 10 bases lay in between. This CDR3 is built from 14 residues. CDR1 is SGHDT, CDR2 YYEEEE, per germline. The complete variable domain, with remaining parts taken from reference TRBV5-6 and TRBJ2-6, reads DAGVTQSPTHLIKTRGQQVTLRCSPKSGHDTVSWYQQALGQGPQFIFQYYEEEERQRGNFPDRFSGHQFPNYSSELNVNALLLGDSALYLCASSPGFGANVLTFGAGSRLTVL.

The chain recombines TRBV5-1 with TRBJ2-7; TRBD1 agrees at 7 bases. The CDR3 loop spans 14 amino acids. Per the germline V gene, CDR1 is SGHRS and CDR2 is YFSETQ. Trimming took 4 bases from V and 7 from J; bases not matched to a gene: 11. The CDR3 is CASSPGQPAREQYF. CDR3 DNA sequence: TGCGCCAGCAGCCCGGGACAGCCCGCGAGAGAGCAGTACTTC.

CDR3 sequence reads: CASTRGWGRPEAFF. Here the CDR3 DNA reads TGTGCCAGCACCCGGGGGTGGGGGAGACCTGAAGCTTTCTTT. The chain is built from TRBV7-9 and TRBJ1-1; the D gene is possibly TRBD1 (5 bases). Deletions cut 7 bases from V and 6 bases from J, with 18 bases between. This CDR3 has 14 amino acids. Germline CDR1 reads SEHNR; CDR2 reads FQNEAQ (reference sequence).

CDR3 amino acids: CASSLRDRGPYEQYF. The CDR3 nucleotides read TGCGCCAGCAGCCTCCGGGACAGGGGTCCCTACGAGCAGTACTTC. The chain is built from TRBV4-1 and TRBJ2-7; 10 nucleotides line up with TRBD1. Looked up from germline, CDR1 is MGHRA and CDR2 is YSYEKL. The CDR3 runs 15 residues. Trimming removed 4 bases from V and 2 bases from J; junction bases left unmatched: 5.

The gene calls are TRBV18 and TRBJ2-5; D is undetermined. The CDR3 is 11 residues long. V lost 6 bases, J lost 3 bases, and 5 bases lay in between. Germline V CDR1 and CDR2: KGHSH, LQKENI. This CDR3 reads CASSSEETQYF. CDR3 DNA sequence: TGTGCCAGCTCTTCAGAAGAGACCCAGTACTTC. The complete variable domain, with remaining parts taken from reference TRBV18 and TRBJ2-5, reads NAGVMQNPRHLVRRRGQEARLRCSPMKGHSHVYWYRQLPEEGLKFMVYLQKENIIDESGMPKERFSAEFPKEGPSILRIQQVVRGDSAAYFCASSSEETQYFGPGTRLLVL.

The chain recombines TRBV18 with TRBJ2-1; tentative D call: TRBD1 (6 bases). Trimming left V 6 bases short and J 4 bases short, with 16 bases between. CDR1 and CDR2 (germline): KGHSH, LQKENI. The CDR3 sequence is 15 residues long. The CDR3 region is CASSSADSPYNEQFF. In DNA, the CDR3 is TGTGCCAGCTCGTCAGCGGACAGCCCATACAATGAGCAGTTCTTC.

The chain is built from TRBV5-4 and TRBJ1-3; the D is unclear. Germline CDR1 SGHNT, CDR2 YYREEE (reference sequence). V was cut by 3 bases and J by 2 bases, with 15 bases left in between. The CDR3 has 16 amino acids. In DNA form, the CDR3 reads TGTGCCAGCAGCTATCCCAGGCTAAGCGCTGGAAACACCATATATTTT. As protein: CASSYPRLSAGNTIYF.

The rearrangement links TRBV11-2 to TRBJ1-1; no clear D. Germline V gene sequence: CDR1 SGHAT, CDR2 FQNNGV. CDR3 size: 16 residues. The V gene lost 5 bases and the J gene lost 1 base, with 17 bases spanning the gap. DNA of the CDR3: TGTGCCAGCAGCCCCCCCGTGTTCAGAGCGAACACTGAAGCTTTCTTT. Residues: CASSPPVFRANTEAFF.

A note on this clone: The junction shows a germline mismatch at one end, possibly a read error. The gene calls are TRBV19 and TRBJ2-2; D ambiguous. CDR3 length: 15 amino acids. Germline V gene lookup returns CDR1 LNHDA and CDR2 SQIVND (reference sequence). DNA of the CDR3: TGTGCCAGTAGTACGATCGAAGGGAACGCCGGGGAGCTGTTTTTT. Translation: CASSTIEGNAGELFF.

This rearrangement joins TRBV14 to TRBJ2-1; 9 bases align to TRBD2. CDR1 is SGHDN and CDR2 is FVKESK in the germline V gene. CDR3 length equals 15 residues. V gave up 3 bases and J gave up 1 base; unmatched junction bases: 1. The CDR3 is CASSQLAGSYNEQFF. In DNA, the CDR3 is TGTGCCAGCAGCCAGCTAGCGGGATCCTACAATGAGCAGTTCTTC.

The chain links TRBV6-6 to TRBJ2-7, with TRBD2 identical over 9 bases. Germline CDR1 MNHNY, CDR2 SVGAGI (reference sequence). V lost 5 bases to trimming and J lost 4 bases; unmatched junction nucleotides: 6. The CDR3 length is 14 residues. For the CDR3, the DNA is TGTGCCAGCAGTGTGAGCGGGAGGTTGTACGAGCAGTACTTC. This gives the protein CASSVSGRLYEQYF.